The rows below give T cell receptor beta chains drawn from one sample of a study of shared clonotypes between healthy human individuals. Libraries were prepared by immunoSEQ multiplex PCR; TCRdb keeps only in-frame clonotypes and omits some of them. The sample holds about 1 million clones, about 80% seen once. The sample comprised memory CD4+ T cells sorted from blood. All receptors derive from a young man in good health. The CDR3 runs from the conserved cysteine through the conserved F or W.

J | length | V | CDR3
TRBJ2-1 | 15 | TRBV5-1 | CASSGSGRALDEQFF
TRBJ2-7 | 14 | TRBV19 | CASSHSGPTYEQYF
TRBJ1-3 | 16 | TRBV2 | CASSPFPGSSGNTIYF
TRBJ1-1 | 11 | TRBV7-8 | CASSIDSAAFF
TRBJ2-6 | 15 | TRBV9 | CASKPGSAGANVLTF
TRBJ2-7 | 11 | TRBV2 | CAITLGQGVYF
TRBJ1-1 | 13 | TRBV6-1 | CASRLQENTEAFF
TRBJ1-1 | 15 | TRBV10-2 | CASSDTTGTGTEAFF
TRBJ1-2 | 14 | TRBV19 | CASTYQGKGYGYTF
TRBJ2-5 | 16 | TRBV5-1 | CASSLRTGNTQETQYF
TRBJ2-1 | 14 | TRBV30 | CAWRARGGTNEQFF
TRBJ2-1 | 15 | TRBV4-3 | CASSIIAGSYNEQFF
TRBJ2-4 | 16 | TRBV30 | CAWSPPGVLAKNIQYF
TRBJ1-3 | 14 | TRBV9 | CASSPRTTGNTIYF
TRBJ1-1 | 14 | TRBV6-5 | CASSYGEKSTEAFF
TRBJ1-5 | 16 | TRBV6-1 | CASSEGGQYSNQPQHF
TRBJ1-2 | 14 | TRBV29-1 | CSVELEPRGHGYTF
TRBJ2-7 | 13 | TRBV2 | CAIIRTDAYEQYF
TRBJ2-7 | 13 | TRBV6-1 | CAGRRDSRYEQYF
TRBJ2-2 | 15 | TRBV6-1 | CASSGGTGLTGELFF
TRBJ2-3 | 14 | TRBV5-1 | CASSFEGATDTQYF
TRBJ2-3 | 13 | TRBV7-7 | CASSLEKLGTQYF
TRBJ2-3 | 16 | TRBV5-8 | CASSLAGGTNTDTQYF
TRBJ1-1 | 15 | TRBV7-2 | CASSLIGTMNTEAFF
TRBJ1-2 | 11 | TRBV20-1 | CSPGYIYGYTF
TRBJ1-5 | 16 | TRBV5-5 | CASSLAVTGGNQPQHF
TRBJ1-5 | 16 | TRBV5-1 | CASSLEGQDSNQPQHF
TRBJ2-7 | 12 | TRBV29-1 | CSVATDNYEQYF
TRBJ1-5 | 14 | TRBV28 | CASSRTDSNQPQHF
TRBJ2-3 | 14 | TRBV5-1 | CASSPPTDTDTQYF
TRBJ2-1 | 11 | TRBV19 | CASSVFNEQFF
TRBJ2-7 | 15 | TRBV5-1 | CASSAGPGLSYEQYF
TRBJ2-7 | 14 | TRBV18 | CASSLGTGPLEQYF
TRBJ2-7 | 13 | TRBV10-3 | CATYGQGAYEQYF
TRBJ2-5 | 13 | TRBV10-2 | CASSEGVGQTQYF
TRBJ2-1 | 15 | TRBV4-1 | CASSQTGTRDHEQFF
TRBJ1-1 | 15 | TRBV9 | CASSVIQAGNTEAFF
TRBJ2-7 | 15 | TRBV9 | CASSVGQGTSYEQYF
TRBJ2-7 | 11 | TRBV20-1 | CSARTGNEQYF
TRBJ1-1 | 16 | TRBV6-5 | CASSYSGGWSVTEAFF
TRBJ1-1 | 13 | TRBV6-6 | CASRLDGNTEAFF
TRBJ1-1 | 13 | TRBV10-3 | CAISDQANTEAFF